The clone carrying this T cell receptor beta chain was seen a single time. Being one base from a much bigger clone, this may be a read error. Multiplex PCR, run in two rounds, amplified TCR beta CDR3 from genomic DNA. First-round PCR used primers specific to each TRBV and TRBJ gene. There were universal primers used in the second PCR round. TCRdb called the multiplex PCR reads again in MiXCR, with one record for every CDR3 protein. This table has around 21,000 distinct CDR3 sequences, 45% to 50% appearing once. This sample was included in a study of prognosis after radiotherapy for stage I lung cancer. Overall study context: Patients received 3 to 5 SBRT fractions with a biologically effective dose of at least 100 Gy.

This CDR3 has 13 amino acids. The chain is built from TRBV12-3 or TRBV12-4 and TRBJ2-4, with D possibly TRBD1 on 5 matching bases. This receptor was identified in a donor over 45 with non-small cell lung cancer. The sequencing here drew on PBMCs, taken before or after stereotactic body radiation therapy (not recorded which). The chain's CDR3 is CASSSFQGNIKYF. The DNA of the CDR3 is TGTGCCAGCAGTTCATTTCAGGGAAACATTAAGTACTTC.